This T cell receptor (beta chain) was sequenced for a study of tumor-infiltrating lymphocytes in localized non-small cell lung cancer. Study details: The cohort mixed smokers and never-smokers, several histologies, and some post-neoadjuvant-chemotherapy samples. Tumor tissue and non-adjacent uninvolved lung came from each patient. Findings of the study overall: Different pieces of the same tissue were used for each assay. T-cell fraction did not differ between immunotypes IM1 and IM2.

The germline V gene encodes CDR1 MGHDK and CDR2 SYGVNS. V was clipped by 6 bases and J by 7 bases; unmatched bases: 8. The CDR3 has 13 residues. Data came from immunoSEQ multiplex PCR; TCRdb stores just in-frame clones and leaves some out. This sample yields approximately 9,900 clones, of which 60% to 80% are seen a single time; about a fifth belongs to the top ten. In this sample, this clone turned up once. The antigen remains undetermined. The sequenced sample consisted of lung tumor tissue. The rearrangement links TRBV25-1 to TRBJ2-7; 8 bases are a match to TRBD1. The clonotype comes from a human donor with non-small cell lung cancer. DNA of the CDR3: TGTGCCAGCAGCGAACAAACAGGGGGGGAGCAGTACTTC. Its protein product is CASSEQTGGEQYF.